This TCR beta chain originates from a study of OX40 agonist ivuxolimab in advanced cancers. About the study: Intravenous ivuxolimab was administered to patients every 2 weeks at 0.01 to 10 mg/kg. Males comprised 70% to 90% of the group, whose mean age was about 62 years (range 23 to 79).

Comments on this clone: Its cognate antigen is unknown.

The V end was cut by 4 bases, the J end by 2 bases, with 9 bases between. CDR1 is MDHEN and CDR2 is SYDVKM in the germline V gene. The CDR3 spans 15 residues. The study, taken as a whole, reports: The antigens recognized by the expanded peripheral T cells, that is their antigen specificity, were not determined. CD8+ T cells averaged more expanded clones than CD4+.

TCRdb's copy holds only in-frame clones and misses some; the assay was immunoSEQ multiplex PCR. The top ten clones hold roughly 25% of a sample with about 56,000 clones, around nine tenths of them seen once. The V call is TRBV28, the J call TRBJ2-6, with D unclear. The material sequenced was CD4+ or CD8+ T cells sorted from blood, taken in a trial of the OX40 agonist ivuxolimab. This clonotype was sampled from an adult with an advanced solid tumor such as melanoma, head and neck, liver or kidney cancer. CDR3 residues: CASSSRQTGANVLTF. The CDR3 DNA is TGTGCCAGCAGTTCACGACAAACTGGGGCCAACGTCCTGACTTTC.